Listed below are T cell receptor beta chains from one sample, sequenced in a study of T cells in Graves' hyperthyroidism and ophthalmopathy. TCRdb re-derived calls from the multiplex PCR reads in MiXCR, one entry per CDR3 protein. The sample lists some 500,000 distinct CDR3 sequences, approximately 14% occurring once. The sequenced material came from blood. The receptor set was obtained from a woman aged 18 to 35 with Graves' hyperthyroidism. Each CDR3 is given with its conserved first and last residue. A D gene is named only where the DNA matches it firmly. Not all rows give a size; the values are once, few, many and, for expanded clones, a class.

j_call: TRBJ1-1
clone_size: few
d_call: NA
v_call: TRBV5-4
cdr3_aa: CASRGDKNTEAFF
cdr3_nt: TGTGCCAGCAGGGGGGACAAGAACACTGAAGCTTTCTTT

j_call: TRBJ2-5
clone_size: few
d_call: NA
v_call: TRBV7-2
cdr3_aa: CASSPLGFRETQYF
cdr3_nt: TGTGCCAGCAGCCCTCTGGGGTTTCGGGAGACCCAGTACTTC

j_call: TRBJ1-1
clone_size: many
d_call: NA
v_call: TRBV9
cdr3_aa: CASSVGWQNTEAFF
cdr3_nt: TGTGCCAGCAGCGTAGGCTGGCAAAACACTGAAGCTTTCTTT

j_call: TRBJ1-1
clone_size: many
d_call: TRBD1
v_call: TRBV30
cdr3_aa: CAWSTTGDTEAFF
cdr3_nt: TGTGCCTGGAGTACAACAGGGGACACTGAAGCTTTCTTT

j_call: TRBJ2-7
clone_size: many
d_call: TRBD2
v_call: TRBV11-1
cdr3_aa: CASSRRPPTSGSYEQYF
cdr3_nt: TGTGCCAGCAGCCGCCGGCCCCCTACTAGCGGGAGTTACGAGCAGTACTTC

j_call: TRBJ2-3
clone_size: many
d_call: TRBD2
v_call: TRBV12-3/TRBV12-4
cdr3_aa: CASSPLAGGSDTQYF
cdr3_nt: TGTGCCAGCAGCCCCCTAGCGGGAGGCTCAGATACGCAGTATTTT

j_call: TRBJ1-1
clone_size: many
d_call: NA
v_call: TRBV29-1
cdr3_aa: CSVKISGDTEAFF
cdr3_nt: TGCAGCGTTAAGATCTCGGGGGACACTGAAGCTTTCTTT

j_call: TRBJ1-5
clone_size: NA
d_call: TRBD1
v_call: TRBV18
cdr3_aa: CASSTGQTNQPQHF
cdr3_nt: TGTGCCAGCTCGACGGGACAGACAAATCAGCCCCAGCATTTT

j_call: TRBJ2-2
clone_size: few
d_call: TRBD2
v_call: TRBV19
cdr3_aa: CASRSGRALGELFF
cdr3_nt: TGTGCCAGTAGGAGCGGGAGGGCCCTCGGGGAGCTGTTTTTT

j_call: TRBJ2-7
clone_size: many
d_call: NA
v_call: TRBV9
cdr3_aa: CASSIGETHEQYF
cdr3_nt: TGTGCCAGCAGCATTGGGGAGACCCACGAGCAGTACTTC

j_call: TRBJ1-5
clone_size: many
d_call: NA
v_call: TRBV2
cdr3_aa: CASRRARAGNQPQHF
cdr3_nt: TGTGCCAGCAGGAGGGCTAGGGCAGGCAATCAGCCCCAGCATTTT

j_call: TRBJ2-1
clone_size: few
d_call: TRBD2
v_call: TRBV10-3
cdr3_aa: CAISSGSQYNEQFF
cdr3_nt: TGTGCCATCAGTAGCGGGAGTCAGTACAATGAGCAGTTCTTC

j_call: TRBJ2-7
clone_size: NA
d_call: NA
v_call: TRBV20-1
cdr3_aa: CSARGWGLMTYEQYF
cdr3_nt: TGCAGTGCTAGAGGGTGGGGGCTTATGACCTACGAGCAGTACTTC

j_call: TRBJ1-5
clone_size: once
d_call: NA
v_call: TRBV28
cdr3_aa: CASSLGWGRPQHF
cdr3_nt: TGTGCCAGCAGTTTGGGGTGGGGGAGACCCCAGCATTTT

j_call: TRBJ1-4
clone_size: NA
d_call: TRBD1
v_call: TRBV10-1
cdr3_aa: CASTRPGGSERRNEKLFF
cdr3_nt: TGCGCCAGCACCAGGCCAGGGGGCAGCGAGAGGCGGAATGAAAAACTGTTTTTT

j_call: TRBJ2-3
clone_size: NA
d_call: NA
v_call: TRBV18
cdr3_aa: CASSPPRGVGRTDTQYF
cdr3_nt: TGTGCCAGCTCACCACCCCGCGGGGTAGGTCGGACAGATACGCAGTATTTT

j_call: TRBJ2-1
clone_size: many
d_call: NA
v_call: TRBV27
cdr3_aa: CASSFGVLSYNEQFF
cdr3_nt: TGTGCCAGCAGTTTTGGGGTATTGTCCTACAATGAGCAGTTCTTC

j_call: TRBJ2-7
clone_size: NA
d_call: TRBD2
v_call: TRBV3-1
cdr3_aa: CSSSLRTSGPYEQYF
cdr3_nt: TGCTCCAGCAGCCTCCGGACTAGCGGGCCGTACGAGCAGTACTTC

j_call: TRBJ1-2
clone_size: many
d_call: NA
v_call: TRBV12-3/TRBV12-4
cdr3_aa: CASSLSVGGYTF
cdr3_nt: TGTGCCAGCAGTTTAAGTGTAGGCGGCTACACCTTC

j_call: TRBJ2-1
clone_size: few
d_call: TRBD2
v_call: TRBV30
cdr3_aa: CAWKASTSPYNEQFF
cdr3_nt: TGTGCCTGGAAAGCTTCGACTAGCCCTTACAATGAGCAGTTCTTC

j_call: TRBJ2-5
clone_size: many
d_call: NA
v_call: TRBV24-1
cdr3_aa: CATSDEYQETQYF
cdr3_nt: TGTGCCACCAGTGACGAGTACCAAGAGACCCAGTACTTC

j_call: TRBJ2-1
clone_size: many
d_call: NA
v_call: TRBV18
cdr3_aa: CASSPPSQGYNEQFF
cdr3_nt: TGTGCCAGCTCACCACCGAGCCAGGGCTACAATGAGCAGTTCTTC

j_call: TRBJ2-1
clone_size: few
d_call: TRBD2
v_call: TRBV4-2
cdr3_aa: CASSRLAGAGLDEQFF
cdr3_nt: TGTGCCAGCAGCCGCCTAGCGGGAGCGGGCTTGGATGAGCAGTTCTTC

j_call: TRBJ2-3
clone_size: NA
d_call: NA
v_call: TRBV9
cdr3_aa: CASSEGPSTDTQYF
cdr3_nt: TGTGCCAGCAGCGAGGGACCAAGCACAGATACGCAGTATTTT

j_call: TRBJ2-1
clone_size: NA
d_call: NA
v_call: TRBV20-1
cdr3_aa: CSARDKGAGEGVYNEQFF
cdr3_nt: TGCAGTGCTAGAGATAAGGGCGCGGGGGAGGGGGTTTACAATGAGCAGTTCTTC

j_call: TRBJ2-5
clone_size: many
d_call: NA
v_call: TRBV18
cdr3_aa: CASSPPNPWGETQYF
cdr3_nt: TGTGCCAGCTCACCACCGAACCCGTGGGGGGAGACCCAGTACTTC

j_call: TRBJ2-1
clone_size: many
d_call: NA
v_call: TRBV3-1
cdr3_aa: CASSPPSGSYNEQFF
cdr3_nt: TGTGCCAGCAGCCCCCCTTCTGGCTCCTACAATGAGCAGTTCTTC

j_call: TRBJ2-5
clone_size: few
d_call: NA
v_call: TRBV7-9
cdr3_aa: CASSLIVGTLQETQYF
cdr3_nt: TGTGCCAGCAGCTTAATCGTGGGGACCCTACAAGAGACCCAGTACTTC

j_call: TRBJ2-1
clone_size: many
d_call: TRBD1
v_call: TRBV7-8
cdr3_aa: CASSSGQGAVYEQFF
cdr3_nt: TGTGCCAGCAGCTCGGGACAGGGGGCGGTCTATGAGCAGTTCTTC

j_call: TRBJ2-1
clone_size: NA
d_call: TRBD1
v_call: TRBV30
cdr3_aa: CAGGQGAGYNEQFF
cdr3_nt: TGTGCCGGCGGACAGGGGGCGGGGTACAATGAGCAGTTCTTC

j_call: TRBJ2-7
clone_size: many
d_call: TRBD1
v_call: TRBV24-1
cdr3_aa: CATSDPRGSYEQYF
cdr3_nt: TGTGCCACCAGTGACCCCAGGGGGTCCTACGAGCAGTACTTC

j_call: TRBJ2-3
clone_size: many
d_call: NA
v_call: TRBV30
cdr3_aa: CAWSVQNTQYF
cdr3_nt: TGTGCCTGGAGTGTACAGAATACGCAGTATTTT

j_call: TRBJ2-5
clone_size: once
d_call: NA
v_call: TRBV7-9
cdr3_aa: CTSSLGQRQETQYF
cdr3_nt: TGTACCAGCAGCTTAGGACAGCGGCAGGAGACCCAGTACTTC

j_call: TRBJ2-2
clone_size: many
d_call: NA
v_call: TRBV11-2
cdr3_aa: CASSFGSGNTGELFF
cdr3_nt: TGTGCCAGCAGCTTTGGTAGCGGGAACACCGGGGAGCTGTTTTTT

j_call: TRBJ2-3
clone_size: many
d_call: NA
v_call: TRBV5-8
cdr3_aa: CASSGYRESGTDTQYF
cdr3_nt: TGTGCCAGCAGCGGATACAGGGAAAGCGGCACAGATACGCAGTATTTT

j_call: TRBJ2-7
clone_size: few
d_call: TRBD2
v_call: TRBV19
cdr3_aa: CASTVRREGTPSEQYF
cdr3_nt: TGTGCCAGTACTGTTAGGAGGGAGGGGACTCCTTCCGAGCAGTACTTC

j_call: TRBJ1-4
clone_size: few
d_call: NA
v_call: TRBV14
cdr3_aa: CASSHFRAGDAKLFF
cdr3_nt: TGTGCCAGCAGCCACTTTCGGGCAGGGGACGCAAAACTGTTTTTT

j_call: TRBJ1-6
clone_size: many
d_call: NA
v_call: TRBV2
cdr3_aa: CASRTGRMNSPLHF
cdr3_nt: TGTGCCAGCAGGACCGGACGTATGAATTCACCCCTCCACTTT

j_call: TRBJ2-7
clone_size: many
d_call: NA
v_call: TRBV9
cdr3_aa: CASGTASRGEQYF
cdr3_nt: TGTGCCAGCGGTACCGCCAGCCGGGGCGAGCAGTACTTC

j_call: TRBJ2-1
clone_size: many
d_call: TRBD2
v_call: TRBV6-1
cdr3_aa: CASSEALAGDFEQFF
cdr3_nt: TGTGCCAGCAGTGAAGCACTAGCGGGAGATTTTGAGCAGTTCTTC

j_call: TRBJ2-7
clone_size: many
d_call: NA
v_call: TRBV28
cdr3_aa: CASSVLRQATYEQYF
cdr3_nt: TGTGCCAGCAGTGTTTTACGACAGGCTACCTACGAGCAGTACTTC

j_call: TRBJ2-2
clone_size: many
d_call: TRBD1
v_call: TRBV3-1
cdr3_aa: CASSQDHRDRGYGELFF
cdr3_nt: TGTGCCAGCAGCCAAGACCACCGGGACAGGGGATACGGGGAGCTGTTTTTT